This section outlines one TCR beta chain sequence together with its context. The antigen remains unidentified. A read error may account for a junction end that differs from germline. Germline V gene lookup returns CDR1 SGHVT and CDR2 SQSDAQ. There are 10 residues in the CDR3. The data are from a study of T cells in Graves' hyperthyroidism and ophthalmopathy. Study-level results: In the blood, most expanded thyroid clonotypes above 0.001 appeared as well.

From RNA transcripts, TCR beta CDR3 regions were amplified. The HTBI set primed first-round TCR CDR3 RT-PCR. A single record per CDR3 protein comes from TCRdb applying MiXCR to the multiplex PCR reads. Of hundreds of thousands of distinct CDR3 sequences in the sample, just under 45% were seen once. The gene calls are TRBV7-4 and TRBJ2-2; 7 bases match TRBD2. Sample: peripheral blood or thyroid tissue (not recorded which). The receptor's source is an adult man with Graves' disease, either hyperthyroidism or ophthalmopathy (not recorded which). The CDR3, as DNA: TGTGCCAGCAGCTTTGAGGGAGGGGATTTT. Residues: CASSFEGGDF.